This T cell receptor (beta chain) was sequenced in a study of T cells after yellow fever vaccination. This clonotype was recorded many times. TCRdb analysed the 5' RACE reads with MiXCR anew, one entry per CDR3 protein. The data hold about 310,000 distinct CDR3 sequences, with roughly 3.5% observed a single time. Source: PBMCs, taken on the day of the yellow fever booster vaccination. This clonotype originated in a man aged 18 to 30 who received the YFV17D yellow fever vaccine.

The CDR3 sequence: CASSPRTGGSNQPQHF. The DNA of the CDR3 is TGCGCCAGCAGTCCACGGACAGGGGGAAGCAATCAGCCCCAGCATTTT. The chain recombines TRBV23-1 with TRBJ1-5; TRBD1 matches at 10 bases. TRBV23-1 is assigned to the ORF class and has an uncertain function. This CDR3 spans 16 amino acids. After removal of 4 bases from V and 1 base from J, the junction contained 4 bases not matched to a gene.